The 8 T cell receptor beta chains below come from one sample, sequenced in a study of blood T cell repertoires in COVID-19. TCRdb keeps only in-frame clones here, not all; method: immunoSEQ multiplex PCR. Here the sample spans about 220,000 clones, about 79% being singletons. The sample taken for sequencing was PBMCs or T cells enriched from blood (not recorded which). These receptors were collected from a woman aged 60-75 years who had recovered from COVID-19.

The V gene is TRBV10-3, the J gene TRBJ2-3; a weak D match, TRBD2 (7 bases). The CDR3 has 14 amino acids. The ends were cut back, 5 bases at V and 3 bases at J, with 12 bases in the middle. Per germline, CDR1 ENHRY and CDR2 SYGVKD. The DNA of the CDR3 is TGTGCCATCAGTAGGGGGGGCATGACAGATACGCAGTATTTT. This translates into CAISRGGMTDTQYF.

This sequence joins TRBV19 and TRBJ1-1; D is perhaps TRBD1 (5 bases). Germline V gene lookup returns CDR1 LNHDA and CDR2 SQIVND (reference sequence). With 4 bases removed from V and 3 bases from J, the gap between germline ends came to 12 bases. There are 14 residues in the CDR3. CDR3 coding DNA: TGTGCCAGTAGTACCCGAGACAGTTACACTGAAGCTTTCTTT. It is translated as CASSTRDSYTEAFF.

J is TRBJ2-3 and V is TRBV19, with TRBD2 as a possible D gene (5 bases). CDR3 length equals 13 residues. Trimming removed 9 bases from V and 4 bases from J, with 14 bases in between. CDR1 is LNHDA and CDR2 is SQIVND in the germline V gene (reference sequence). The CDR3 spells CASAGSKADTQYF. The CDR3 DNA sequence: TGTGCCAGCGCTGGGAGTAAGGCAGATACGCAGTATTTT.

V is TRBV5-1 and J is TRBJ1-4; 7 nucleotides align to TRBD1. The CDR3 length is 14 residues. V lost 4 bases to trimming and J lost 7 bases; unmatched junction nucleotides: 7. The germline V gene encodes CDR1 SGHRS and CDR2 YFSETQ. The CDR3 spells CASSKGTVGEKLFF. The CDR3 DNA follows: TGCGCCAGCAGCAAGGGGACAGTCGGTGAAAAACTGTTTTTT.

The V and J genes are TRBV11-2 and TRBJ2-4, with D possibly being TRBD2 (5 bases). V was cut by 1 base and J by 0 bases, with 13 bases left in between. This CDR3 has 17 residues. CDR1 and CDR2 from the germline V gene are SGHAT and FQNNGV. The CDR3 bases are TGTGCCAGCAGCTTAGTCGGGAAGTCTTTAGCCAAAAACATTCAGTACTTC. Translation: CASSLVGKSLAKNIQYF.

This chain uses TRBV5-4 with TRBJ1-2; tentative D call: TRBD1 (5 bases). Germline assignment: CDR1 SGHNT and CDR2 YYREEE (reference sequence). This CDR3 has 15 residues. V was trimmed by 0 bases and J by 3 bases, leaving 12 bases between them. The CDR3 sequence: CASSLDWGADYGYTF. DNA of the CDR3: TGTGCCAGCAGCTTGGACTGGGGCGCGGACTATGGCTACACCTTC.

J is TRBJ2-1 and V is TRBV7-2; D perhaps matches TRBD1 (6 bases). Germline V gene lookup returns CDR1 SGHTA and CDR2 FQGNSA. The CDR3 has 14 residues. Trimming stripped 5 bases from V and 9 bases from J, with 17 bases between. CDR3 residues: CASSALQGRSEQFF. The CDR3 bases are TGTGCCAGCAGCGCATTGCAGGGGCGGAGTGAGCAGTTCTTC.

The CDR3 loop reads CASSLTSGGARETQYF. CDR3 sequence (DNA): TGCGCCAGCAGCCTGACTAGCGGGGGGGCGAGGGAGACCCAGTACTTC. The genes are TRBV4-3 and TRBJ2-5; 14 nucleotides agree with TRBD2. The CDR3 has 16 amino acids. From germline, CDR1 is LGHNA and CDR2 YSLEER. With 4 bases clipped from V and 5 bases from J, the junction kept 6 bases outside the gene matches.